Included here is one T cell receptor (beta chain) sequence, with context. Sequencing was performed with immunoSEQ multiplex PCR; in TCRdb, only in-frame clones are kept and a portion is missing. The table records about 97,000 clones, around four fifths of them present only once. The entry originates in a study of blood T cell repertoires in COVID-19. The CDR3 sequence is 14 residues long. Germline-derived CDR1 and CDR2 are SGHNT and YYREEE (reference sequence). With 1 base clipped from V and 10 bases from J, the junction kept 10 bases outside the gene matches. The sequenced sample consisted of peripheral blood. This receptor was taken from a man in his sixties with active or convalescent COVID-19. The chain recombines TRBV5-4 with TRBJ1-1; 7 nucleotides agree with TRBD1. The CDR3 loop is CASSLQGVDQGAFF. For the CDR3, the DNA is TGTGCCAGCAGCTTGCAGGGGGTGGACCAGGGAGCTTTCTTT.